These 5 T cell receptor beta chains were all obtained from the same sample, sequenced in a study of circulating CD8 cells and anti-PD-1 response in melanoma. Each library started from 15 ng of total RNA using the QIAseq Immune Repertoire TCR panel. TCRdb independently ran MiXCR on the reads; one entry per CDR3 protein. The sample has about 660 distinct CDR3 sequences, roughly 4% seen once. Live CD3+CD8+TCRalphabeta+ cells were sorted into four subsets by PD-1 and/or TIGIT. Sequenced material: CD8+ T cells from PBMCs, taken at baseline or after one month of anti-PD-1 therapy (not recorded which). The origin of the receptors is a human donor with melanoma.

This clonotype is labeled as medium-sized. The chain links TRBV19 to TRBJ1-2; D gene ambiguous. Trimming removed 7 bases from V and 4 bases from J, with 13 bases in between. The germline CDR1 and CDR2 sequences are LNHDA and SQIVND (reference sequence). There are 13 residues in the CDR3. The CDR3 loop reads CASNPAGSYGYTF. In nucleotides, the CDR3 is TGTGCCAGTAACCCAGCGGGTTCCTATGGCTACACCTTC.

This clonotype ranks as large. The chain joins TRBV4-3 to TRBJ2-1; no definite D call. There are 16 residues in the CDR3. Trimming shortened V by 2 bases and J by 2 bases, and 13 bases separated the two germline ends. Germline CDR1 is LGHNA and CDR2 is YSLEER. Here the CDR3 DNA reads TGCGCCAGCAGCCAACTGGATGGCCACCCCTACAATGAGCAGTTCTTC. Protein sequence: CASSQLDGHPYNEQFF.

This clonotype counts as large. This chain joins TRBV7-2 and TRBJ2-7, with D maybe TRBD2 (7 bases). Deletions cut 5 bases from V and 3 bases from J, with 17 bases between. Per germline, CDR1 SGHTA and CDR2 FQGNSA. The CDR3 is made up of 15 amino acids. CDR3 amino acids: CASSPRGAPSYEQYF. In DNA form, the CDR3 reads TGTGCCAGCAGCCCACGGGGGGCCCCGAGCTACGAGCAGTACTTC.

In its sample, this clonotype ranks as large (0.1 to 1%). V usage is TRBV29-1 and J usage is TRBJ2-5, with 9 bases that match TRBD1. The length of the CDR3 is 13 residues. The V segment lost 4 bases and the J segment 5 bases; nucleotides outside the gene matches: 5. CDR1 and CDR2 from the germline V gene are SQVTM and ANQGSEA. Here the CDR3 reads CSVGQGVGETQYF. The CDR3 bases are TGCAGCGTTGGACAGGGGGTAGGGGAGACCCAGTACTTC.

This clonotype counts as large (0.1 to 1%). The chain recombines TRBV27 with TRBJ2-5; perhaps TRBD2 as D (7 bases). Germline loops: CDR1 MNHEY, CDR2 SMNVEV (reference sequence). The germline V and J ends were trimmed by 8 bases and 3 bases, with 16 bases remaining between them. The CDR3 is made up of 14 amino acids. The CDR3 DNA follows: TGTGCCAGCGGGGGGGCTTTCACGGAAGAGACCCAGTACTTC. The encoded protein is CASGGAFTEETQYF.